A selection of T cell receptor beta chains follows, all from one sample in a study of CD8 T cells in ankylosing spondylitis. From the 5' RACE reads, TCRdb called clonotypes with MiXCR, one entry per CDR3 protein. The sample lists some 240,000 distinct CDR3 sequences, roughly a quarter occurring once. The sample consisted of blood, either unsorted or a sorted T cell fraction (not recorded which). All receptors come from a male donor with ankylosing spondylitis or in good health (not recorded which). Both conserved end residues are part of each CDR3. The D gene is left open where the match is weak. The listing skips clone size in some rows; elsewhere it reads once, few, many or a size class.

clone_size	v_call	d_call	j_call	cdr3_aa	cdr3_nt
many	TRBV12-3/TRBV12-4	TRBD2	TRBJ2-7	CASSLSGGASYEQYF	TGTGCCAGCAGTTTAAGCGGGGGGGCGTCCTACGAGCAGTACTTC
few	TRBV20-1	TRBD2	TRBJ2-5	CSARDLRGGSETQYF	TGCAGTGCTAGAGATTTACGGGGGGGCTCGGAGACCCAGTACTTC
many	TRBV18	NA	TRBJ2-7	CASSPSRDINEQYF	TGTGCCAGCTCACCGTCCCGGGACATTAATGAGCAGTACTTC
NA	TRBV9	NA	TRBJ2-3	CASSVVPFSTDTQYF	TGTGCCAGCAGCGTAGTCCCCTTTAGCACAGATACGCAGTATTTT
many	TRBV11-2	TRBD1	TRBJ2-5	CASRPLQGAKETQYF	TGTGCCAGCAGACCCCTGCAGGGGGCAAAGGAGACCCAGTACTTC
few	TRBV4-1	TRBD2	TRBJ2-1	CASQGLASHEQFF	TGCGCCTCACAGGGACTAGCATCTCATGAGCAGTTCTTC
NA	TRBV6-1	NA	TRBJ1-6	CASSKQGFNSPLHF	TGTGCCAGCAGTAAGCAGGGTTTTAATTCACCCCTCCACTTT
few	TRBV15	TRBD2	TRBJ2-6	CATSRAGGKILSGANVLTF	TGTGCCACCAGCAGAGCCGGGGGGAAAATTCTGTCTGGGGCCAACGTCCTGACTTTC
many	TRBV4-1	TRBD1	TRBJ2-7	CASSQDAGDRVRAFTYEQYF	TGCGCCAGCAGCCAAGATGCCGGGGACAGGGTGAGAGCTTTTACCTACGAGCAGTACTTC
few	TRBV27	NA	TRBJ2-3	CASSPIDLTDTQYF	TGTGCCAGCAGTCCGATCGACCTCACAGATACGCAGTATTTT
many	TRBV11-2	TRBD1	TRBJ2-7	CASSLGAGGFSYEQYF	TGTGCCAGCAGCTTAGGGGCAGGGGGTTTCTCCTACGAGCAGTACTTC
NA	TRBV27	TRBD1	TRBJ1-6	CASSASGGTPLHF	TGTGCCAGCAGCGCGTCAGGGGGCACACCCCTCCACTTT
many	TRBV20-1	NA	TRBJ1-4	CSAREGGGEKLFF	TGCAGTGCTAGAGAGGGGGGAGGTGAAAAACTGTTTTTT
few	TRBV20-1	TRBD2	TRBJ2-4	CSVTSRRGENIQYF	TGCAGTGTTACTTCTCGCCGGGGGGAAAACATTCAGTACTTC
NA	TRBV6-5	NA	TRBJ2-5	CASSSQGGGETQYF	TGTGCCAGCAGTTCCCAGGGAGGGGGAGAGACCCAGTACTTC
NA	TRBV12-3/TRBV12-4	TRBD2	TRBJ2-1	CASSLGLAGGDGYEQFF	TGTGCCAGCAGTTTAGGTCTAGCGGGGGGGGACGGCTATGAGCAGTTCTTC
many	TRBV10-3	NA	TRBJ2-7	CAISDSSTGEQYF	TGTGCCATCAGCGACAGCAGTACGGGCGAGCAGTACTTC
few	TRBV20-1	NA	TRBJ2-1	CSARDSRGARSSYNEQFF	TGCAGTGCTAGAGATTCCAGGGGGGCCAGGAGCTCCTACAATGAGCAGTTCTTC
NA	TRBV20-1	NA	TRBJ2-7	CSATTGLGQYF	TGCAGTGCTACCACGGGGCTCGGGCAGTACTTC
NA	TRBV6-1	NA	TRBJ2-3	CAGTNRVSTDTQYF	TGTGCCGGCACCAATCGGGTTAGCACAGATACGCAGTATTTT
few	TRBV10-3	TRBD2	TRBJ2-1	CAISGTSGAIFANEQFF	TGTGCCATCTCCGGGACTAGCGGGGCCATATTTGCCAATGAGCAGTTCTTC
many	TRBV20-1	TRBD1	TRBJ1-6	CSAVTGTTGSPLHF	TGCAGTGCGGTGACAGGGACTACGGGCTCACCCCTCCACTTT
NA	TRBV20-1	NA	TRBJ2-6	CSARDEDSSGANVLTF	TGCAGTGCTAGAGATGAGGACAGCTCTGGGGCCAACGTCCTGACTTTC
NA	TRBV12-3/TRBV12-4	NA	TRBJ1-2	CASSMGLSGYGYTF	TGTGCCAGCAGTATGGGATTGTCGGGCTATGGCTACACCTTC
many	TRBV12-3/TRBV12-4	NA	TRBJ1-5	CASSSESQPQHF	TGTGCCAGCAGCTCGGAGTCTCAGCCCCAGCATTTT
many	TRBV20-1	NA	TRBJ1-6	CSAAAGEDNSPLHF	TGCAGTGCTGCCGCAGGGGAGGATAATTCACCCCTCCACTTT
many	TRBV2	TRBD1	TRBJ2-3	CASGSNRGLDTQYF	TGTGCCAGCGGGAGCAACAGGGGGCTCGATACGCAGTATTTT
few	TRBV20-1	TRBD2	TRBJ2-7	CSASAGGSKSYEQYF	TGCAGTGCTAGCGCGGGGGGCTCGAAATCCTACGAGCAGTACTTC
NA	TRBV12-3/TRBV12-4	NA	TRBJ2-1	CALSLEAIAGDAENEQFF	TGTGCCCTCAGTTTAGAGGCGATAGCAGGGGACGCGGAGAATGAGCAGTTCTTC
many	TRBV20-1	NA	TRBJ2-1	CSAPIAGKSPYNEQFF	TGCAGTGCCCCCATAGCAGGCAAATCCCCCTACAATGAGCAGTTCTTC
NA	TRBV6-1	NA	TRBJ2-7	CASREVGVYEQYF	TGTGCCAGCCGAGAAGTCGGGGTGTACGAGCAGTACTTC
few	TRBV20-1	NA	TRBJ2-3	CSARRSLTDTQYF	TGCAGTGCCCGGAGGTCTCTCACAGATACGCAGTATTTT
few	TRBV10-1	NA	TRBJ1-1	CASSEGYTEAFF	TGCGCCAGCAGTGAAGGATACACTGAAGCTTTCTTT
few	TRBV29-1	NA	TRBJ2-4	CSVGDTKNIQYF	TGCAGCGTCGGGGACACCAAAAACATTCAGTACTTC
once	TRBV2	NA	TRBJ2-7	CASRGTGISYEQYF	TGTGCCAGCAGGGGGACGGGGATCTCCTACGAGCAGTACTTC
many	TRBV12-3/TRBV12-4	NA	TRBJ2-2	CASSRTNTGELFF	TGTGCCAGCAGTCGGACGAACACCGGGGAGCTGTTTTTT
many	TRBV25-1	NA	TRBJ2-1	CASSERTSRDEQFF	TGTGCCAGCAGTGAACGGACAAGTCGGGATGAGCAGTTCTTC
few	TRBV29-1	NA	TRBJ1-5	CSVRGGGVDQPQHF	TGCAGCGTCCGGGGAGGAGGGGTCGATCAGCCCCAGCATTTT
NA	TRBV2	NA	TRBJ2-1	CASSAGFYSSSEQFF	TGTGCCAGCAGTGCGGGATTCTACTCATCGAGTGAGCAGTTCTTC
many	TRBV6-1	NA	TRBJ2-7	CASRRGQGSSYEQYF	TGTGCCAGCAGAAGGGGACAAGGGAGCTCCTACGAGCAGTACTTC
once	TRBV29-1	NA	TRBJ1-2	CSVVQGPAYGYTF	TGCAGCGTTGTCCAGGGGCCGGCCTATGGCTACACCTTC
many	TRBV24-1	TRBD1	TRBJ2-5	CATSDSDRGGETQYF	TGTGCCACCAGTGATTCGGACAGGGGAGGAGAGACCCAGTACTTC
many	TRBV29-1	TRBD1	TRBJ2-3	CSVSLLPGQSTDTQYF	TGCAGCGTCTCGCTCCTCCCGGGACAGAGCACAGATACGCAGTATTTT
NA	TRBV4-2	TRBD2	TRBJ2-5	CASSQEEVAGLETQYF	TGTGCCAGCAGCCAAGAAGAGGTAGCGGGGTTAGAGACCCAGTACTTC
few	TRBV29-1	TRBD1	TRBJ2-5	CSVEPRTGYRETQYF	TGCAGCGTTGAACCCCGGACAGGGTATAGAGAGACCCAGTACTTC
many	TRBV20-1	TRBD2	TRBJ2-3	CSASPLPPAGGLPDTQYF	TGCAGTGCTAGCCCCCTTCCACCTGCGGGGGGCCTCCCAGATACGCAGTATTTT
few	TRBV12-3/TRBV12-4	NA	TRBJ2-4	CASSPRWENIQYF	TGTGCCAGCAGCCCACGGTGGGAAAACATTCAGTACTTC
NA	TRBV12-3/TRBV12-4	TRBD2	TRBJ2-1	CASSPGNGGGGNEQFF	TGTGCCAGCAGCCCTGGGAATGGGGGGGGAGGCAATGAGCAGTTCTTC
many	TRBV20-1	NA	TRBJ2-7	CSASSAPSYEQYF	TGCAGTGCTAGTTCCGCACCTTCCTACGAGCAGTACTTC
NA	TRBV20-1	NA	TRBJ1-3	CSARAGSAGNTIYF	TGCAGTGCTAGAGCAGGGTCTGCTGGAAACACCATATATTTT
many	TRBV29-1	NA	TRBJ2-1	CSVRRTSSSYNEQFF	TGCAGCGTTAGACGGACGTCATCCTCCTACAATGAGCAGTTCTTC
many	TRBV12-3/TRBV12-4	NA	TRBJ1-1	CASSPLRGTEAFF	TGTGCCAGCAGTCCGCTTCGAGGGACTGAAGCTTTCTTT
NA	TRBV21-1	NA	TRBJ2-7	CASSLAWEQYF	TGTGCCAGCAGCCTCGCTTGGGAGCAGTACTTC
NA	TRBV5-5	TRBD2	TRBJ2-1	CASSLSGGASYNEQFF	TGTGCCAGCAGCTTGAGCGGGGGGGCATCCTACAATGAGCAGTTCTTC
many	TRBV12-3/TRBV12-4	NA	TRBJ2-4	CASSPGPTDLKNIQYF	TGTGCCAGCAGTCCGGGACCGACGGATCTTAAAAACATTCAGTACTTC
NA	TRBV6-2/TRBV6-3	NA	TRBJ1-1	CASSRIGEAFF	TGTGCCAGCAGCCGGATTGGTGAAGCTTTCTTT
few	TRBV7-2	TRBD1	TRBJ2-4	CASSHGTGWIQYF	TGTGCCAGCAGCCACGGGACAGGGTGGATTCAGTACTTC